This T cell receptor beta chain was found in a study of blood T cell repertoires in COVID-19. The method was immunoSEQ multiplex PCR; TCRdb's version includes in-frame clones alone and lacks a portion of them. The table lists about 230,000 clones, approximately 88% of them singletons. This CDR3 spans 16 amino acids. Trimming removed 0 bases from V and 0 bases from J, with 13 bases in between. Looked up from germline, CDR1 is SGHRS and CDR2 is YFSETQ. Source material: peripheral blood. This receptor was taken from a man aged 40-55 years with acute or convalescent COVID-19. The V call is TRBV5-1, the J call TRBJ2-7, with a tentative D call TRBD1 (5 bases). The CDR3: CASSLVGQGSSYEQYF. The CDR3 coding sequence is TGCGCCAGCAGCTTGGTCGGGCAGGGTTCCTCCTACGAGCAGTACTTC.